These 29 T cell receptor beta chains were sequenced from one sample in a study of shared clonotypes between healthy human individuals. The table came from immunoSEQ multiplex PCR; TCRdb's copy has only in-frame clones and leaves some out. The repertoire holds a few hundred thousand clones, with around 96% as singletons. Sequenced: memory CD8+ T cells sorted from blood. Subset in this sample: CD45RO+ cells pooled with CCR7-negative TemRA cells. The source is a man younger than 45 in good health.

The V call is TRBV28, the J call TRBJ2-7; D ambiguous. Looked up from germline, CDR1 is MDHEN and CDR2 is SYDVKM. Trimming removed 1 base from V and 0 bases from J, with 7 bases in between. The CDR3 loop spans 14 amino acids. CDR3 DNA: TGTGCCAGCAGTTTATCGTTTCCCTCCTACGAGCAGTACTTC. Protein sequence: CASSLSFPSYEQYF.

The chain uses TRBV19 and TRBJ2-3, with D tentatively TRBD2 (5 bases). Trimming took 5 bases from V and 4 from J, leaving 7 bases between them. CDR1 and CDR2 (germline): LNHDA, SQIVND (reference sequence). This CDR3 contains 12 residues. The CDR3 sequence is CASSALADTQYF. In DNA form, the CDR3 reads TGTGCCAGTAGTGCACTAGCAGATACGCAGTATTTT.

The chain carries TRBV10-3 and TRBJ2-3; TRBD2 agrees at 10 bases. Germline V CDR1 and CDR2: ENHRY, SYGVKD. The CDR3 has 15 amino acids. The V and J ends lost 6 bases and 7 bases, in that order; junction bases with no gene match: 10. The CDR3 sequence is CAIRGASGRSNTQYF. CDR3 bases: TGTGCCATCAGGGGGGCTAGCGGGAGATCTAATACGCAGTATTTT.

This clone was seen a few times. This chain connects TRBV10-2 to TRBJ2-7; D is perhaps TRBD1 (6 bases). The CDR3 spans 12 residues. V was pared by 5 bases and J by 5 bases, with 10 bases between. Germline CDR1 and CDR2: WSHSY and SAAADI. This chain's CDR3 is CASSLTGHEQYF. Written as DNA, the CDR3 is TGCGCCAGCAGTCTAACAGGGCACGAGCAGTACTTC.

The rearrangement links TRBV28 to TRBJ2-7; 7 bases are shared with TRBD1. CDR3 length equals 14 residues. J gave up 4 bases and V 3 bases, and 6 bases lay outside the gene matches. Germline V gene lookup returns CDR1 MDHEN and CDR2 SYDVKM. The CDR3 sequence: CASSLGQPLYEQYF. The CDR3 DNA follows: TGTGCCAGCAGTTTGGGACAGCCTCTTTACGAGCAGTACTTC.

This clone was observed a single time. V gene TRBV5-5 combines with J gene TRBJ2-7; TRBD1 agrees at 9 bases. Germline CDR1 is SGHKS and CDR2 is YYEKEE (reference sequence). V trimming: 0 bases; J trimming: 0 bases; junction bases outside the gene matches: 7. This CDR3 region has 17 residues. CDR3 coding DNA: TGTGCCAGCAGCTTGGCGTACAGGGACAGGGACTCCTACGAGCAGTACTTC. As protein: CASSLAYRDRDSYEQYF.

The V call is TRBV5-1, the J call TRBJ2-7; D perhaps matches TRBD1 (5 bases). V lost 0 bases to trimming and J lost 3 bases, with 13 bases between them. Germline CDR1 and CDR2: SGHRS and YFSETQ. This CDR3 region has 15 residues. In nucleotides, the CDR3 is TGCGCCAGCAGCTTGGCGCCAGGGTCTTTCTACGAGCAGTACTTC. It is translated as CASSLAPGSFYEQYF.

The genes are TRBV28 and TRBJ2-1, with unresolved D. Germline V gene lookup returns CDR1 MDHEN and CDR2 SYDVKM. V dropped 3 bases and J dropped 0 bases, with 9 bases sitting between them. The CDR3 is 15 amino acids. The CDR3 here is CASSFRWSSYNEQFF. In nucleotides, the CDR3 is TGTGCCAGCAGTTTTAGGTGGAGCTCCTACAATGAGCAGTTCTTC.

The chain recombines TRBV9 with TRBJ2-3; 11 bases align to TRBD2. Germline CDR1 is SGDLS and CDR2 is YYNGEE. With 4 bases clipped from V and 3 bases from J, the junction kept 4 bases outside the gene matches. The CDR3 contains 15 residues. The CDR3 loop reads CASSPGTSGTDTQYF. For the CDR3, the DNA is TGTGCCAGCAGCCCCGGGACTAGCGGAACAGATACGCAGTATTTT.

The rearrangement links TRBV14 to TRBJ2-1; D call uncertain. This CDR3 contains 14 residues. With 3 bases removed from V and 4 bases from J, the gap between germline ends came to 10 bases. Germline V gene data show CDR1 as SGHDN and CDR2 as FVKESK. The CDR3 nucleotides read TGTGCCAGCAGCCAGTCGACTGGTTACAATGAGCAGTTCTTC. This gives the protein CASSQSTGYNEQFF.

This chain links TRBV14 with TRBJ2-2; D possibly corresponds to TRBD2 (6 bases). This CDR3 has 14 amino acids. Germline V gene data show CDR1 as SGHDN and CDR2 as FVKESK. The ends were cut back, 1 base at V and 7 bases at J, with 10 bases in the middle. CDR3 residues: CASSQVTSSGELFF. The CDR3 coding sequence is TGTGCCAGCAGCCAAGTAACTAGCAGCGGGGAGCTGTTTTTT.

This clone was seen a single time. The chain employs TRBV27 and TRBJ1-5; D not resolved. This CDR3 has 13 amino acids. V dropped 0 bases and J dropped 3 bases, with 3 bases sitting between them. CDR1 and CDR2 (germline): MNHEY, SMNVEV (reference sequence). CDR3 residues: CASSLSANQPQHF. CDR3 nucleotides: TGTGCCAGCAGTTTATCGGCCAATCAGCCCCAGCATTTT.

This chain uses TRBV2 with TRBJ1-1; no clear D gene. The germline CDR1 and CDR2 sequences are SNHLY and FYNNEI. The CDR3 extends over 12 amino acids. V was trimmed by 6 bases and J by 11 bases, leaving 16 bases between them. CDR3 sequence: CASSPVPGAAFF. Written as DNA, the CDR3 is TGTGCCAGCAGCCCTGTTCCCGGTGCGGCTTTCTTT.

The chain joins TRBV5-8 to TRBJ2-1, with TRBD2 matching 10 bases. This CDR3 is built from 17 residues. The V segment lost 2 bases and the J segment 4 bases; nucleotides outside the gene matches: 9. Per the germline V gene, CDR1 is SGHTS and CDR2 is YDEGEE. CDR3 nucleotides: TGTGCCAGCAGCTTTCCTCCGGGACTAGCGAGTTACAATGAGCAGTTCTTC. This codes for CASSFPPGLASYNEQFF.

V gene TRBV27 combines with J gene TRBJ2-3; 7 nucleotides align to TRBD2. Germline values: CDR1 MNHEY, CDR2 SMNVEV (reference sequence). J was trimmed by 0 bases and V by 6 bases; bases with no gene match: 3. This CDR3 comprises 14 residues. The CDR3 loop is CASSPTSSTDTQYF. Written as DNA, the CDR3 is TGTGCCAGCAGCCCGACTAGCAGCACAGATACGCAGTATTTT.

With regard to this clone: Other DNA sequences of this sample code for an identical CDR3. The V call is TRBV7-9, the J call TRBJ2-7, with D possibly called TRBD1 or TRBD2 (5 bases each). V was clipped by 1 base and J by 1 base, with 8 bases between them. The CDR3 has 14 residues. CDR1 and CDR2 (germline): SEHNR, FQNEAQ (reference sequence). CDR3 in amino acids: CASSLGGGSYEQYF. The CDR3 region has the DNA TGTGCCAGCAGCTTAGGTGGGGGTTCCTACGAGCAGTACTTC.

The J gene is TRBJ1-1, the V gene TRBV11-3; D unclear. V was trimmed by 1 base and J by 4 bases, leaving 10 bases between them. The germline gives CDR1 SGHNT, CDR2 YENEEA. The CDR3 has 14 residues. CDR3 sequence (DNA): TGTGCCAGCAGCTTAGGAGGGAGGACCACTGAAGCTTTCTTT. It translates to CASSLGGRTTEAFF.

The rearrangement joins TRBV2 to TRBJ2-2, with D maybe TRBD2 (5 bases). CDR1 SNHLY and CDR2 FYNNEI come from the germline V gene. This CDR3 spans 13 amino acids. V lost 6 bases, J lost 2 bases, and 7 bases lay in between. CDR3 nucleotide sequence: TGTGCCAGCAGGGGAGTAAACACCGGGGAGCTGTTTTTT. This gives the protein CASRGVNTGELFF. The full variable domain, rest sourced from reference TRBV2 and TRBJ2-2, is EPEVTQTPSHQVTQMGQEVILRCVPISNHLYFYWYRQILGQKVEFLVSFYNNEISEKSEIFDDQFSVERPDGSNFTLKIRSTKLEDSAMYFCASRGVNTGELFFGEGSRLTVL.

CDR3 sequence: CASRQNTEAFF. CDR3 DNA: TGTGCCAGCAGACAGAACACTGAAGCTTTCTTT. V usage is TRBV2 and J usage is TRBJ1-1, with unresolved D. Deletions cut 6 bases from V and 1 base from J, with 3 bases between. Germline V gene sequence: CDR1 SNHLY, CDR2 FYNNEI. There are 11 residues in the CDR3.

V is TRBV4-1 and J is TRBJ2-2; D uncertain. This CDR3 region has 17 residues. CDR1 and CDR2 (germline): MGHRA, YSYEKL. The V end lost 0 bases, the J end lost 0 bases, and 11 bases lay between the germline ends. CDR3 in DNA: TGCGCCAGCAGCCAAGACAGCTACCCCCCGAACACCGGGGAGCTGTTTTTT. Protein product: CASSQDSYPPNTGELFF.

The genes are TRBV14 and TRBJ1-2, with a possible D match to TRBD1 (5 bases). CDR3 length: 14 residues. Trimming stripped 5 bases from V and 3 bases from J, with 13 bases between. CDR1 and CDR2 from the germline V gene are SGHDN and FVKESK. The CDR3, as DNA: TGTGCCAGCAGCGGTCCTGGGGGGTACTATGGCTACACCTTC. Translating gives CASSGPGGYYGYTF.

About this clone itself: Other DNA sequences in the same sample also yield this CDR3. The V gene is TRBV25-1, the J gene TRBJ2-2; 8 bases agree with TRBD2. The junction had 11 bases not matched to a gene; V was cut back by 5 bases and J by 0 bases. The germline CDR1 and CDR2 sequences are MGHDK and SYGVNS. This CDR3 contains 18 residues. The CDR3 sequence: CASSYKGSGKPNTGELFF. Written as DNA, the CDR3 is TGTGCCAGCAGTTATAAAGGTAGCGGGAAGCCGAACACCGGGGAGCTGTTTTTT.

V is TRBV5-6 and J is TRBJ1-1; D gene unclear. Germline V gene data show CDR1 as SGHDT and CDR2 as YYEEEE. The ends were cut back, 4 bases at V and 1 base at J, with 11 bases in the middle. The CDR3 covers 14 residues. CDR3 DNA sequence: TGTGCCAGCAGCACCGCGACCGGGAACACTGAAGCTTTCTTT. Residues: CASSTATGNTEAFF.

The V call is TRBV27, the J call TRBJ2-7; 7 nucleotides align to TRBD2. The ends lost 2 bases at V and 0 bases at J; junction bases unmatched: 7. Germline values: CDR1 MNHEY, CDR2 SMNVEV (reference sequence). There are 16 residues in the CDR3. CDR3 nucleotides: TGTGCCAGCAGTTTAAGGGAAGCGGGAAGCTCCTACGAGCAGTACTTC. Amino acid sequence: CASSLREAGSSYEQYF.

This chain's CDR3 is CASSLDQGTEAFF. The CDR3 DNA sequence: TGTGCCAGCAGCTTAGATCAGGGCACTGAAGCTTTCTTT. The chain combines TRBV11-3 with TRBJ1-1, with D tentatively TRBD1 (5 bases). Between the trimmed V and J ends, which lost 0 bases and 4 bases, there was a span of 6 bases. Germline lookup yields CDR1 SGHNT and CDR2 YENEEA. The CDR3 sequence is 13 residues long.

The chain carries TRBV6-5 and TRBJ2-1; D uncertain. This CDR3 spans 15 amino acids. Germline V gene sequence: CDR1 MNHEY, CDR2 SVGAGI. Trimming took 6 bases from V and 0 from J, leaving 12 bases between them. Here the CDR3 DNA reads TGTGCCAGCAGGCGAGCGAGGAGCTCCTACAATGAGCAGTTCTTC. It codes for CASRRARSSYNEQFF.

V is TRBV5-6 and J is TRBJ2-1; 8 bases agree with TRBD2. This CDR3 spans 14 amino acids. V lost 2 bases to trimming and J lost 7 bases; unmatched junction nucleotides: 5. Germline-derived CDR1 and CDR2 are SGHDT and YYEEEE. Written as DNA, the CDR3 is TGTGCCAGCAGCTTCGCCGGGAGGGATAATGAGCAGTTCTTC. Translating gives CASSFAGRDNEQFF.

The V gene is TRBV29-1, the J gene TRBJ2-2, with D unresolved. CDR3 length equals 12 residues. Germline assignment: CDR1 SQVTM and CDR2 ANQGSEA. Trimming removed 7 bases at V and 6 bases at J, with 12 bases between. CDR3 sequence reads: CSARHRPGELFF. In DNA form, the CDR3 reads TGCAGCGCGAGACACCGGCCCGGGGAGCTGTTTTTT.

V usage is TRBV5-1 and J usage is TRBJ2-3; TRBD2 agrees at 8 bases. The CDR3 sequence is 16 residues long. In germline, CDR1 is SGHRS, CDR2 YFSETQ. V shed 0 bases and J 3 bases; nucleotides not matched to a gene: 6. The CDR3 reads CASSLASGSGTDTQYF. The CDR3 DNA reads TGCGCCAGCAGCTTGGCAAGCGGGAGCGGAACAGATACGCAGTATTTT.